The entry below gives a single TCR beta chain sequence along with its context. Its target is unknown. The data are from a study of T cells in Graves' hyperthyroidism and ophthalmopathy. For the study at large: Peripheral blood was collected at initial diagnosis, before any treatment.

Diagnoses were established using clinical symptoms, serum thyroxine and TRAb, thyroid ultrasound and orbital computed tomography. PBMCs were obtained from 10 ml fresh peripheral blood. Whole-study results and caveats: Also found in blood were most expanded thyroid clonotypes above 0.001.

TCR beta CDR3 regions were amplified from RNA transcripts. In the first-round RT-PCR of the TCR CDR3, the HTBI primer set was used. TCRdb reprocessed the multiplex PCR reads via MiXCR and lists one record per CDR3 protein. The sample holds approximately 600,000 distinct CDR3 sequences; around 21% are singletons and the top ten take 30% to 40%. Germline CDR1 reads MDHEN; CDR2 reads SYDVKM. The CDR3 covers 15 residues. J gave up 2 bases and V 7 bases, and 5 bases lay outside the gene matches. The chain joins TRBV28 to TRBJ1-5, with 10 bases identical to TRBD1. This receptor was obtained from a man aged 30 to 39 with Graves' ophthalmopathy. What was sequenced was blood. The CDR3 protein is CASKFGTGGNQPQHF. DNA for the CDR3: TGTGCCAGCAAGTTTGGGACAGGGGGCAATCAGCCCCAGCATTTT.